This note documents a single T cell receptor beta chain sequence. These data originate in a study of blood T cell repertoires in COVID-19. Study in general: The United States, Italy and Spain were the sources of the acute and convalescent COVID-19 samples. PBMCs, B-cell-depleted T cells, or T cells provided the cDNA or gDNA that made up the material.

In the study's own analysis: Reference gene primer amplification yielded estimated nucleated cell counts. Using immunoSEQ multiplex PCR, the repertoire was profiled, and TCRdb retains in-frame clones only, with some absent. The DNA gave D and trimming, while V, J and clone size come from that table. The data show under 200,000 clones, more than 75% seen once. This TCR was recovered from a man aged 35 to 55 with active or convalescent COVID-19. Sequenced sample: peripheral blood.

The CDR3 coding sequence is TGTGCCAGCAGTTACCCTAGTTTCCCCGGGGAGCTGTTTTTT. This codes for CASSYPSFPGELFF. The rearrangement links TRBV6-5 to TRBJ2-2; D is ambiguous. The germline V gene encodes CDR1 MNHEY and CDR2 SVGAGI. The germline V and J ends were trimmed by 2 bases and 6 bases, with 10 bases remaining between them. CDR3 size: 14 residues.